Sequencing of this T cell receptor (beta chain) was carried out in a study of OX40 agonist ivuxolimab in advanced cancers. Sequencing was performed with immunoSEQ multiplex PCR; in TCRdb, only in-frame clones are kept and a portion is missing. The sample records 95,000 to 150,000 clones, around 95% being singletons. Worth noting for this clone: Its target is unknown.

CDR3 length: 15 residues. The germline V gene encodes CDR1 LNHDA and CDR2 SQIVND (reference sequence). The V end was cut by 6 bases, the J end by 3 bases, with 17 bases between. Study-level results: Circulating CD4+ and CD8+ T cells showed clonal expansion by week 6 at 0.1 to 3.0 mg/kg. Among some nonresponders, normalized T-cell clonal expansion was also low. The average count of expanded clones was higher among CD8+ T cells than among CD4+.

The sample here was CD4+ or CD8+ T cells sorted from blood, taken in a trial of the OX40 agonist ivuxolimab. V and J are TRBV19 and TRBJ1-1, with D perhaps matching TRBD1 (5 bases). This TCR was recovered from an adult with an advanced solid tumor such as melanoma, head and neck, liver or kidney cancer. CDR3 in amino acids: CASSPDRKGDTEAFF. CDR3 bases: TGTGCCAGTAGCCCTGACCGAAAAGGGGACACTGAAGCTTTCTTT.